The 18 T cell receptor beta chains below come from one sample, sequenced in a study of shared clonotypes between healthy human individuals. Repertoires were generated with immunoSEQ multiplex PCR, while TCRdb's copy carries only in-frame clones and drops some. Of 110,000 or so clones in the sample, about 70% were seen once. Sequencing used memory CD8+ T cells sorted from blood. The subset denotes: CD45RO+ cells pooled with CCR7-negative TemRA cells. These receptors all come from a woman in her twenties or thirties in good health.

The rearrangement uses TRBV6-1 and TRBJ1-3; D possibly corresponds to TRBD1 (5 bases). The V and J ends lost 3 bases and 9 bases respectively, with 15 bases between them. The V gene's germline CDR1 is MNHNS and CDR2 SASEGT. This CDR3 comprises 14 residues. This CDR3 is CASSDWGSGVTIYF. Written as DNA, the CDR3 is TGTGCCAGCAGTGATTGGGGATCGGGGGTCACCATATATTTT.

This rearrangement joins TRBV6-5 to TRBJ1-1, with TRBD1 as a possible D gene (6 bases). This CDR3 is built from 13 residues. Trimming took 2 bases from V and 11 from J, leaving 15 bases between them. The germline V gene has CDR1 MNHEY and CDR2 SVGAGI. The CDR3 region has the DNA TGTGCCAGCAGTTACGTCCAGGACACAGGGGCTTTCTTT. Its translation: CASSYVQDTGAFF.

The chain links TRBV29-1 to TRBJ2-1; D possibly corresponds to TRBD2 (5 bases). There are 15 residues in the CDR3. Trimming pared 2 bases from V and 6 bases from J, leaving 17 bases between. Germline V CDR1 and CDR2: SQVTM, ANQGSEA. The CDR3 DNA sequence: TGCAGCGTTGAACCCCCGGACTCATCCGCCAATGAGCAGTTCTTC. Translated: CSVEPPDSSANEQFF.

V and J are TRBV11-2 and TRBJ2-1; 13 nucleotides match TRBD2. The CDR3 runs to 15 residues. CDR1 and CDR2 (germline): SGHAT, FQNNGV. The trim removed 7 bases at V and 7 bases at J, leaving 7 bases unmatched. The CDR3 nucleotides read TGTGCCAGCACCCCCGGGACTAGCGGGATGAATGAGCAGTTCTTC. It codes for CASTPGTSGMNEQFF. The full variable domain, with the rest looked up from reference TRBV11-2 and TRBJ2-1, is EAGVAQSPRYKIIEKRQSVAFWCNPISGHATLYWYQQILGQGPKLLIQFQNNGVVDDSQLPKDRFSAERLKGVDSTLKIQPAKLEDSAVYLCASTPGTSGMNEQFFGPGTRLTVL.

This chain uses TRBV27 with TRBJ2-7; no reliable D call. V lost 3 bases, J lost 2 bases, and 17 bases lay in between. The V gene's germline CDR1 is MNHEY and CDR2 SMNVEV (reference sequence). The CDR3 extends over 16 amino acids. Here the CDR3 reads CASSFGPQYSPYEQYF. The DNA of the CDR3 is TGTGCCAGCAGTTTCGGGCCGCAGTACTCCCCCTACGAGCAGTACTTC.

The V gene is TRBV15, the J gene TRBJ2-7; D not resolved. Trimming removed 3 bases from V and 2 bases from J, with 14 bases in between. Per germline, CDR1 LNHNV and CDR2 YYDKDF (reference sequence). The CDR3 is 15 amino acids. In DNA, the CDR3 is TGTGCCACCAGCAGTTGGGTCGGTCCGGCCTACGAGCAGTACTTC. Protein sequence: CATSSWVGPAYEQYF.

This clone was detected only a few times. This sequence joins TRBV10-1 and TRBJ1-2; 7 positions agree with TRBD1. The V segment lost 11 bases and the J segment 5 bases; nucleotides outside the gene matches: 17. Germline CDR1 reads WNHNN; CDR2 reads SYGVQD (reference sequence). The CDR3 length is 15 residues. CDR3 region: CASKNLRGRNYGYTF. Here the CDR3 DNA reads TGCGCCTCGAAGAACCTTAGGGGGCGGAATTATGGCTACACCTTC.

The chain links TRBV9 to TRBJ2-3, with 13 bases matching TRBD2. The germline CDR1 and CDR2 sequences are SGDLS and YYNGEE. The CDR3 runs 17 residues. Unmatched junction bases numbered 3, after V lost 0 bases and J lost 2 bases. DNA of the CDR3: TGTGCCAGCAGCGTAGAGGGACTAGCGGGACACACAGATACGCAGTATTTT. This encodes CASSVEGLAGHTDTQYF.

This chain links TRBV18 with TRBJ2-7, with D possibly TRBD1 on 5 matching bases. The CDR3 loop spans 16 amino acids. V lost 2 bases and J lost 2, with 16 bases in between. Germline V gene data show CDR1 as KGHSH and CDR2 as LQKENI. CDR3 protein: CASSPSGFKGPYEQYF. The CDR3 bases are TGTGCCAGCTCACCATCCGGATTTAAGGGGCCCTACGAGCAGTACTTC. Complete variable domain (other parts from reference TRBV18 and TRBJ2-7): NAGVMQNPRHLVRRRGQEARLRCSPMKGHSHVYWYRQLPEEGLKFMVYLQKENIIDESGMPKERFSAEFPKEGPSILRIQQVVRGDSAAYFCASSPSGFKGPYEQYFGPGTRLTVT.

The chain combines TRBV27 with TRBJ2-1, with D tentatively TRBD2 (5 bases). V was shortened by 4 bases and J by 0 bases, with 13 bases between the two germline ends. Germline V CDR1 and CDR2: MNHEY, SMNVEV (reference sequence). The CDR3 runs to 16 residues. As DNA, the CDR3 is TGTGCCAGCAGTTCGCCCCGGGGTACCTCCTACAATGAGCAGTTCTTC. Protein product: CASSSPRGTSYNEQFF.

The chain's CDR3 is CAWSVLGTGFLRAFF. The CDR3 DNA reads TGTGCCTGGAGTGTACTTGGGACAGGGTTTTTGAGGGCTTTCTTT. The genes are TRBV30 and TRBJ1-1; 9 bases agree with TRBD1. CDR3 length: 15 amino acids. Germline lookup yields CDR1 GTSNPN and CDR2 SVGIG (reference sequence). Unmatched junction bases numbered 13, after V lost 0 bases and J lost 11 bases.

The chain combines TRBV6-1 with TRBJ2-1; D could derive from TRBD1 or TRBD2 (6 bases each). The CDR3 is 14 residues long. From germline, CDR1 is MNHNS and CDR2 SASEGT. V dropped 6 bases and J dropped 1 base, with 10 bases sitting between them. In DNA form, the CDR3 reads TGTGCCAGCAGGGACAGCGGGTCCTACAATGAGCAGTTCTTC. Protein sequence: CASRDSGSYNEQFF.

The rearrangement uses TRBV6-1 and TRBJ2-7; D perhaps matches TRBD2 (7 bases). V was shortened by 7 bases and J by 5 bases, with 15 bases between the two germline ends. Germline V gene data show CDR1 as MNHNS and CDR2 as SASEGT. The CDR3 runs 13 residues. CDR3 amino acids: CASNNGGLNEQYF. CDR3 sequence (DNA): TGTGCCAGCAACAACGGGGGGCTGAACGAGCAGTACTTC.

This clone was seen ten or more times. The rearrangement links TRBV7-3 to TRBJ2-1; 7 bases are shared with TRBD1. From germline, CDR1 is SGHTA and CDR2 FQGTGA. The CDR3 totals 12 residues. The trim removed 3 bases at V and 8 bases at J, leaving 1 base unmatched. CDR3 residues: CASSFDRDEQFF. The DNA of the CDR3 is TGTGCCAGCAGCTTCGACAGGGATGAGCAGTTCTTC.

The genes are TRBV19 and TRBJ2-5; D possibly corresponds to TRBD1 (6 bases). V gave up 2 bases and J gave up 1 base, with 11 bases separating them. The germline V gene has CDR1 LNHDA and CDR2 SQIVND (reference sequence). This CDR3 contains 15 residues. This CDR3 is CASSITGSFQETQYF. As DNA, the CDR3 is TGTGCCAGTAGTATAACAGGGTCTTTCCAAGAGACCCAGTACTTC.

Regarding this clone: Only one base separates this from a far larger clonotype, so it likely reflects a read error. Other DNA sequences in this sample translate to the same CDR3. The chain is built from TRBV6-4 and TRBJ2-2; a possible D gene is TRBD2 (5 bases). V dropped 4 bases and J dropped 8 bases, with 26 bases sitting between them. The CDR3 covers 18 residues. Germline CDR1 MRHNA, CDR2 SNTAGT. The CDR3 DNA follows: TGTGCCAGCAGTGGCTCCCTTCTAGGAGCGGATGAGACTGGGGAGCTGTTTTTT. Amino acids: CASSGSLLGADETGELFF.

There are a few counts of this clone. Different DNA sequences within this sample yield the same CDR3. This chain links TRBV5-1 with TRBJ1-1, with TRBD1 as a possible D gene (5 bases). Germline CDR1 is SGHRS and CDR2 is YFSETQ. The CDR3 loop spans 14 amino acids. V was cut by 4 bases and J by 5 bases, with 15 bases left in between. CDR3 DNA: TGCGCCAGCAGCGGCGGGTCTGAGGGGACTGAAGCTTTCTTT. It translates to CASSGGSEGTEAFF.

The chain employs TRBV19 and TRBJ2-1, with TRBD1 as a possible D gene (5 bases). The germline V and J ends were trimmed by 2 bases and 8 bases, with 10 bases remaining between them. CDR1 is LNHDA and CDR2 is SQIVND in the germline V gene (reference sequence). The CDR3 has 13 residues. CDR3 bases: TGTGCCAGTAGTATAAAAGGGGCCGATGAGCAGTTCTTC. Amino acids: CASSIKGADEQFF.